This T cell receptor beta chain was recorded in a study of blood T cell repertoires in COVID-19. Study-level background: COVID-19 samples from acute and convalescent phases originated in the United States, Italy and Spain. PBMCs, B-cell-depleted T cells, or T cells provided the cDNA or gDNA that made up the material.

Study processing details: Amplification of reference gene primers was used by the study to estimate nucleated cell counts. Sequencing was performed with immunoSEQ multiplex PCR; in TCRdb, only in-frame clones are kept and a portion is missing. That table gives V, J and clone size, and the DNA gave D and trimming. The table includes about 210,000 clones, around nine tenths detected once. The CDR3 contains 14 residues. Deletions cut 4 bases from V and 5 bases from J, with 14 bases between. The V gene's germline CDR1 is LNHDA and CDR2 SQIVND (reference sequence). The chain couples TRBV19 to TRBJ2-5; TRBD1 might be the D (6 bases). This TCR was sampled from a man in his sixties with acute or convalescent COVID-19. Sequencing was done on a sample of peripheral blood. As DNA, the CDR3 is TGTGCCAGTAGTAGCAGGGGCTTAGGGGAGACCCAGTACTTC. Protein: CASSSRGLGETQYF.